A selection of T cell receptor beta chains follows, all from one sample in a study of blood T cell repertoires in COVID-19. Some clones are missing from TCRdb's copy, which holds only in-frame ones; the method was immunoSEQ multiplex PCR. The sample lists more than 45,000 clones, 86% occurring once. Sequencing used peripheral blood. The source of these receptors is a man at least 80 years old with acute or convalescent COVID-19. Both conserved end residues are part of each CDR3. The D gene is left open where the match is weak. Clone sizes are given selectively: once, few, many, or a class where the clone is expanded.

V gene: TRBV7-8; D gene: TRBD1; J gene: TRBJ1-4; CDR3 length: 16; clone size: few; CDR3 DNA: TGTGCCAGCACCAATAGGGCAGGACAGGGTAATGAAAAACTGTTTTTT; CDR3 protein: CASTNRAGQGNEKLFF
V gene: TRBV2; D gene: TRBD2; J gene: TRBJ2-3; CDR3 length: 13; clone size: NA; CDR3 DNA: TGTGCCAGCAGCGGCCTAGCGGGGGGGGGTCCGTATTTT; CDR3 protein: CASSGLAGGGPYF
V gene: TRBV6-5; D gene: NA; J gene: TRBJ2-5; CDR3 length: 11; clone size: NA; CDR3 DNA: TGTGCCAGCAGTTACTCAGAGGCCCAGTACTTC; CDR3 protein: CASSYSEAQYF
V gene: TRBV5-1; D gene: NA; J gene: TRBJ2-3; CDR3 length: 15; clone size: NA; CDR3 DNA: TGCGCCAGCAGCTTGGGGACTCTCGGCACAGATACGCAGTATTTT; CDR3 protein: CASSLGTLGTDTQYF
V gene: TRBV18; D gene: NA; J gene: TRBJ1-4; CDR3 length: 17; clone size: NA; CDR3 DNA: TGTGCCAGCTCACCATACAACAGGGAGCCAACTAATGAAAAACTGTTTTTT; CDR3 protein: CASSPYNREPTNEKLFF
V gene: TRBV6-1; D gene: NA; J gene: TRBJ1-1; CDR3 length: 17; clone size: few; CDR3 DNA: TGTGCCAGCAGTGGTAAGAGGGAGTGGAATGTTAGGACTGAAGCTTTCTTT; CDR3 protein: CASSGKREWNVRTEAFF
V gene: TRBV5-4; D gene: TRBD1; J gene: TRBJ2-1; CDR3 length: 15; clone size: NA; CDR3 DNA: TGTGCCAGCAGCTTGGACAGGGGTTCTGACAATGAGCAGTTCTTC; CDR3 protein: CASSLDRGSDNEQFF
V gene: TRBV5-1; D gene: TRBD1; J gene: TRBJ1-6; CDR3 length: 15; clone size: NA; CDR3 DNA: TGCGCCAGCAGCAGAGGACAGGAACGAAATTCACCCCTCCACTTT; CDR3 protein: CASSRGQERNSPLHF
V gene: TRBV3-1/TRBV3-2; D gene: TRBD2; J gene: TRBJ2-3; CDR3 length: 13; clone size: NA; CDR3 DNA: TGTGCCAGCGGGGGAGCGGGGGCGGATACGCAGTATTTT; CDR3 protein: CASGGAGADTQYF
V gene: TRBV4-3; D gene: NA; J gene: TRBJ1-1; CDR3 length: 13; clone size: NA; CDR3 DNA: TGCGCCAGCAGCCGCTCTCTCCAGGGTGAAGCTTTCTTT; CDR3 protein: CASSRSLQGEAFF
V gene: TRBV5-1; D gene: NA; J gene: TRBJ1-2; CDR3 length: 15; clone size: NA; CDR3 DNA: TGCGCCAGCACCCGGGTGTCGGGGGGAGACTATGGCTACACCTTC; CDR3 protein: CASTRVSGGDYGYTF
V gene: TRBV27; D gene: TRBD1; J gene: TRBJ2-1; CDR3 length: 16; clone size: NA; CDR3 DNA: TGTGCCAGCAGTTTATTTCCCCGGCCAGGGGGCAATGAGCAGTTCTTC; CDR3 protein: CASSLFPRPGGNEQFF
V gene: TRBV24-1; D gene: TRBD1; J gene: TRBJ1-5; CDR3 length: 14; clone size: NA; CDR3 DNA: TGTGCCACCAGTTGCCAGGGGGGAGATCAGCCCCAGCATTTT; CDR3 protein: CATSCQGGDQPQHF
V gene: TRBV11-2; D gene: NA; J gene: TRBJ1-6; CDR3 length: 14; clone size: NA; CDR3 DNA: TGTGCCAGCAGCCGGGAGGGGGGCAATTCACCCCTCCACTTT; CDR3 protein: CASSREGGNSPLHF
V gene: TRBV19; D gene: TRBD1; J gene: TRBJ2-7; CDR3 length: 13; clone size: NA; CDR3 DNA: TGTGCCAGTAGGCAGACAGGGACCTACGAGCAGTACTTC; CDR3 protein: CASRQTGTYEQYF
V gene: TRBV9; D gene: NA; J gene: TRBJ1-1; CDR3 length: 15; clone size: NA; CDR3 DNA: TGTGCCAGCAGCGTAGAAGCGACAGGGAACACTGAAGCTTTCTTT; CDR3 protein: CASSVEATGNTEAFF
V gene: TRBV2; D gene: TRBD2; J gene: TRBJ2-5; CDR3 length: 15; clone size: NA; CDR3 DNA: TGTGCCAGCAGATTAGCGGGGGTCCCCCAAGAGACCCAGTACTTC; CDR3 protein: CASRLAGVPQETQYF
V gene: TRBV7-2; D gene: NA; J gene: TRBJ2-5; CDR3 length: 14; clone size: NA; CDR3 DNA: TGTGCCAGCACCCTCAGGTCCAGCCAAGAGACCCAGTACTTC; CDR3 protein: CASTLRSSQETQYF
V gene: TRBV19; D gene: TRBD2; J gene: TRBJ2-3; CDR3 length: 16; clone size: NA; CDR3 DNA: TGTGCCAGTACCTCGGGACTAGCGGGGCCAGGGGATACGCAGTATTTT; CDR3 protein: CASTSGLAGPGDTQYF
V gene: TRBV6-2/TRBV6-3; D gene: NA; J gene: TRBJ1-1; CDR3 length: 12; clone size: NA; CDR3 DNA: TGTGCCAGCAGCTTCACAGAATATGAAGCTTTCTTT; CDR3 protein: CASSFTEYEAFF
V gene: TRBV11-2; D gene: TRBD2; J gene: TRBJ2-2; CDR3 length: 19; clone size: NA; CDR3 DNA: TGTGCCAGCAGCTTAAGAGGGACTAGCGGGGGACCGAACACCGGGGAGCTGTTTTTT; CDR3 protein: CASSLRGTSGGPNTGELFF
V gene: TRBV6-5; D gene: NA; J gene: TRBJ1-2; CDR3 length: 13; clone size: NA; CDR3 DNA: TGTGCCAGCGGCTCGTCAGGGGTTAAGGGCTACACCTTC; CDR3 protein: CASGSSGVKGYTF
V gene: TRBV11-2; D gene: NA; J gene: TRBJ1-2; CDR3 length: 17; clone size: once; CDR3 DNA: TGTGCCAGCAGCTTAGAAGGCATAGGGGTGTTGAACTATGGCTACACCTTC; CDR3 protein: CASSLEGIGVLNYGYTF
V gene: TRBV9; D gene: NA; J gene: TRBJ2-3; CDR3 length: 16; clone size: NA; CDR3 DNA: TGTGCCAGCAGCGTAGCGAAGCGGTCTAGCACAGATACGCAGTATTTT; CDR3 protein: CASSVAKRSSTDTQYF
V gene: TRBV5-4; D gene: TRBD2; J gene: TRBJ2-6; CDR3 length: 16; clone size: few; CDR3 DNA: TGTGCCAGCAGCTTGAGCGGGGGGGCTGGGGCCAACGTCCTGACTTTC; CDR3 protein: CASSLSGGAGANVLTF
V gene: TRBV7-2; D gene: NA; J gene: TRBJ2-6; CDR3 length: 19; clone size: NA; CDR3 DNA: TGTGCCAGCAGCTTAAAAATCCGGAGCGCAGCCTCTGGGGCCAACGTCCTGACTTTC; CDR3 protein: CASSLKIRSAASGANVLTF
V gene: TRBV6-1; D gene: NA; J gene: TRBJ2-7; CDR3 length: 13; clone size: NA; CDR3 DNA: TGTGCCAGCAGTAAAGCTCGACAGAACGAGCAGTACTTC; CDR3 protein: CASSKARQNEQYF
V gene: TRBV7-2; D gene: TRBD1; J gene: TRBJ1-1; CDR3 length: 15; clone size: once; CDR3 DNA: TGTGCCAGCAGCTCCCAGGGGGTTCTGAGCACTGAAGCTTTCTTT; CDR3 protein: CASSSQGVLSTEAFF
V gene: TRBV5-5; D gene: NA; J gene: TRBJ1-1; CDR3 length: 14; clone size: NA; CDR3 DNA: TGTGCCAGCAGCCTAATCGCTTTGAACACTGAAGCTTTCTTT; CDR3 protein: CASSLIALNTEAFF
V gene: TRBV9; D gene: TRBD2; J gene: TRBJ2-5; CDR3 length: 15; clone size: NA; CDR3 DNA: TGTGCCAGCAGCCCGTACGGGGGGGCCAGGGAGACCCAGTACTTC; CDR3 protein: CASSPYGGARETQYF
V gene: TRBV6-5; D gene: TRBD2; J gene: TRBJ2-7; CDR3 length: 15; clone size: NA; CDR3 DNA: TGTGCCAGCAGTACACTAGCGGGGGGCTCCTACGAGCAGTACTTC; CDR3 protein: CASSTLAGGSYEQYF
V gene: TRBV15; D gene: NA; J gene: TRBJ2-5; CDR3 length: 15; clone size: NA; CDR3 DNA: TGTGCCACCAGCAGTCAGGGATTGGGTGAAGAGACCCAGTACTTC; CDR3 protein: CATSSQGLGEETQYF
V gene: TRBV11-1; D gene: TRBD1; J gene: TRBJ1-1; CDR3 length: 15; clone size: NA; CDR3 DNA: TGTGCCAGCAGCTTAGGGGACAGGGTAAACACTGAAGCTTTCTTT; CDR3 protein: CASSLGDRVNTEAFF
V gene: TRBV24-1; D gene: NA; J gene: TRBJ2-3; CDR3 length: 20; clone size: NA; CDR3 DNA: TGTGCCACCAGTGACTATGGGAGAACAGGGAATCAGGGTAGCACAGATACGCAGTATTTT; CDR3 protein: CATSDYGRTGNQGSTDTQYF
V gene: TRBV7-6; D gene: TRBD2; J gene: TRBJ2-1; CDR3 length: 15; clone size: NA; CDR3 DNA: TGTGCCAGCAGCTTAGCGGGGGGGTCCTTTAATGAGCAGTTCTTC; CDR3 protein: CASSLAGGSFNEQFF
V gene: TRBV9; D gene: NA; J gene: TRBJ1-1; CDR3 length: 15; clone size: few; CDR3 DNA: TGTGCCAGCAGCCCAGATCAGGCCGTGAACACTGAAGCTTTCTTT; CDR3 protein: CASSPDQAVNTEAFF
V gene: TRBV19; D gene: TRBD1; J gene: TRBJ2-2; CDR3 length: 18; clone size: NA; CDR3 DNA: TGTGCCAGTACCAACAGGAGAGGGGGACAGGGGAACACCGGGGAGCTGTTTTTT; CDR3 protein: CASTNRRGGQGNTGELFF
V gene: TRBV6-5; D gene: TRBD1; J gene: TRBJ1-2; CDR3 length: 13; clone size: NA; CDR3 DNA: TGTGCCAGCAGAACTACAGGGGGCTATGGCTACACCTTC; CDR3 protein: CASRTTGGYGYTF
V gene: TRBV6-2/TRBV6-3; D gene: TRBD1; J gene: TRBJ1-3; CDR3 length: 19; clone size: NA; CDR3 DNA: TGTGCCAGCAGTTCTCCCATAATCGACAGGGAATCTTCGGTGAACACCATATATTTT; CDR3 protein: CASSSPIIDRESSVNTIYF
V gene: TRBV6-5; D gene: NA; J gene: TRBJ1-2; CDR3 length: 12; clone size: NA; CDR3 DNA: TGTGCCAGCACGGAGGGGAGGTATGGCTACACCTTC; CDR3 protein: CASTEGRYGYTF
V gene: TRBV6-6; D gene: TRBD1; J gene: TRBJ1-2; CDR3 length: 14; clone size: NA; CDR3 DNA: TGTGCCAGCAGTTACTCGGACAGGGACTATGGCTACACCTTC; CDR3 protein: CASSYSDRDYGYTF
V gene: TRBV15; D gene: NA; J gene: TRBJ1-3; CDR3 length: 15; clone size: NA; CDR3 DNA: TGTGCCACCAGACCCTGGGGGGGCTCTGGAAACACCATATATTTT; CDR3 protein: CATRPWGGSGNTIYF
V gene: TRBV27; D gene: NA; J gene: TRBJ1-2; CDR3 length: 15; clone size: NA; CDR3 DNA: TGTGCCAGCAGCCGATGGGAAGGGCAGGGGTCGAGCTACACCTTC; CDR3 protein: CASSRWEGQGSSYTF
V gene: TRBV19; D gene: NA; J gene: TRBJ1-1; CDR3 length: 14; clone size: once; CDR3 DNA: TGTGCCAGTAGCACTCTACAGGGAAGGGCTGAAGCTTTCTTT; CDR3 protein: CASSTLQGRAEAFF
V gene: TRBV9; D gene: NA; J gene: TRBJ2-5; CDR3 length: 13; clone size: once; CDR3 DNA: TGTGCCAGCAGCGTAGGGGGCAGGGAGACCCAGTACTTC; CDR3 protein: CASSVGGRETQYF
V gene: TRBV5-1; D gene: TRBD1; J gene: TRBJ2-5; CDR3 length: 17; clone size: NA; CDR3 DNA: TGCGCCAGCAGCTTGGGTTCCTCAACGACAGGGCAAGAGACCCAGTACTTC; CDR3 protein: CASSLGSSTTGQETQYF
V gene: TRBV18; D gene: NA; J gene: TRBJ1-1; CDR3 length: 14; clone size: NA; CDR3 DNA: TGTGCCACCACCGGGGAGTTAAAGAACACTGAAGCTTTCTTT; CDR3 protein: CATTGELKNTEAFF
V gene: TRBV23-1; D gene: TRBD1; J gene: TRBJ2-1; CDR3 length: 15; clone size: few; CDR3 DNA: TGCGCCAGCGGGTATGGGACAGTTTCCTACAATGAGCAGTTCTTC; CDR3 protein: CASGYGTVSYNEQFF
V gene: TRBV5-8; D gene: NA; J gene: TRBJ1-2; CDR3 length: 14; clone size: NA; CDR3 DNA: TGTGCCAGCAGCCCGATAGGGACCTTGGCGGGGTACACCTTC; CDR3 protein: CASSPIGTLAGYTF
V gene: TRBV19; D gene: TRBD1; J gene: TRBJ2-5; CDR3 length: 14; clone size: NA; CDR3 DNA: TGTGCCAGTAGTATAGGGGGACAGGAGCGGACCCAGTACTTC; CDR3 protein: CASSIGGQERTQYF
V gene: TRBV2; D gene: NA; J gene: TRBJ1-4; CDR3 length: 14; clone size: NA; CDR3 DNA: TGTGCCAGCAGAAGGAATTCGGGAAATGAAAAACTGTTTTTT; CDR3 protein: CASRRNSGNEKLFF
V gene: TRBV7-6; D gene: NA; J gene: TRBJ2-5; CDR3 length: 15; clone size: NA; CDR3 DNA: TGTGCCAGCAGCCTCTCTAGACAGGATCAAGAGACCCAGTACTTC; CDR3 protein: CASSLSRQDQETQYF
V gene: TRBV27; D gene: NA; J gene: TRBJ1-2; CDR3 length: 14; clone size: NA; CDR3 DNA: TGTGCCAGCAGTTTCCACGCTGCAGGGAATGGCTACACCTTC; CDR3 protein: CASSFHAAGNGYTF